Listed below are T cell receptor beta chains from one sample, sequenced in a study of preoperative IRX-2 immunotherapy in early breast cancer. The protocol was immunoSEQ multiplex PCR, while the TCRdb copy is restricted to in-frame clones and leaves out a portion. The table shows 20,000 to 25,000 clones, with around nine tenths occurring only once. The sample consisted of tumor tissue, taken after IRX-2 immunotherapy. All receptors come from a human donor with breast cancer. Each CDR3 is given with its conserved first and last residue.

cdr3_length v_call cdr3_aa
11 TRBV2 CASKGLETQYF
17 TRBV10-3 CAISVPLAGLNTGELFF
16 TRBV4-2 CASSQASGGALDTQYF
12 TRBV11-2 CASSLVSDTQYF
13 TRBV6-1 CASNRGSTGELFF
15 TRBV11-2 CASSLYRDRNSPLHF
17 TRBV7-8 CASSPYWTGRIAYEQYF
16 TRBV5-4 CASSEGQGSSYNEQFF
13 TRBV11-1 CASSSSGRGGYTF
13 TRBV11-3 CASSLDQLSPLHF
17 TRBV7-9 CASSGGRQSSSYNEQFF
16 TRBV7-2 CASSLKGGSGANVLTF
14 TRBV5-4 CASSLVGRQETQYF
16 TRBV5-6 CASSFVGAFSGNTIYF
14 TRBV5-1 CASRIGTGYTEAFF
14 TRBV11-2 CASSSIRDRVGAFF
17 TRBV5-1 CASSLGGSGGAYNEQFF
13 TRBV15 CATKEQGLGEQYF
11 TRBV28 CASSFLAEAFF
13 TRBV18 CASSPTGEAEAFF
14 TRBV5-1 CASSRGGDPLRAFF
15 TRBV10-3 CAISESGQPNEKLFF
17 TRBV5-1 CASSPDRGTTYNSPLHF
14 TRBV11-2 CASSLGGSPVGAFF
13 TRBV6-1 CASSVHNNQPQHF
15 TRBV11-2 CASSLDRRGLYGYTF